This T cell receptor beta chain was identified in a study of metastatic and nonmetastatic thyroid tumors. Study overall: Comparative analysis of repertoires was undertaken across blood and tumor or nodule tissue obtained from malignant and benign thyroid patients.

Until they underwent thyroid surgery, no patient had received any treatment. V lost 3 bases and J 1 base, leaving 9 bases between the germline ends. This CDR3 region has 14 residues. CDR1 is SNHLY, CDR2 FYNNEI, per germline. Authors' processing steps: Clinicopathological groups differed in CDR3, with these differences serving to build a distant-metastasis classifier for papillary thyroid cancer. TCRdb ran MiXCR on the PCR reads. TCRdb's processing, not the study's, gives the V and J calls here. The table has approximately 20,000 clones, more than 15% seen once; the top ten hold about 20%. On this clone: Its antigen is unidentified. At the DNA level, this CDR3 is encoded by other sequences in the same sample as well.

Overall study results and limits: When malignant thyroid tumors were compared with benign nodules, TCR beta diversity was reportedly significantly higher in the malignant tumors. This held in both blood and tumor samples.

This chain links TRBV2 with TRBJ2-5; no clear D. Sequences were obtained from blood. This TCR was recovered from a female donor with papillary thyroid cancer or a benign thyroid nodule (not recorded which). Some clones in this sample may be carry-over from other donors' samples. The chain's CDR3 is CASSDGRLQETQYF. The CDR3 DNA follows: TGTGCCAGCAGTGATGGACGTCTCCAAGAGACCCAGTACTTC.